Presented here are 16 T cell receptor beta chains from one specimen sequenced in a study of STAT5B mutations in CD4+ large granular lymphocyte leukemia. TCRdb's copy holds only in-frame clones and misses some; the assay was immunoSEQ multiplex PCR. The sample lists fewer than 50,000 clones, approximately 72% occurring once. The sequencing sample was made of CD4+ T cells from blood buffy coats. Receptor source: a human donor in good health.

This sequence joins TRBV19 and TRBJ1-5; D unresolved. Germline values: CDR1 LNHDA, CDR2 SQIVND (reference sequence). V lost 5 bases and J lost 1, with 9 bases in between. The CDR3 covers 14 residues. DNA of the CDR3: TGTGCCAGTAGTCAGCAGTCGAGCAATCAGCCCCAGCATTTT. Protein sequence: CASSQQSSNQPQHF.

This clone was seen a handful of times. This chain connects TRBV28 to TRBJ1-6; 9 nucleotides agree with TRBD1. This CDR3 contains 15 residues. V shed 3 bases and J 10 bases; nucleotides not matched to a gene: 7. In germline, CDR1 is MDHEN, CDR2 SYDVKM. This chain's CDR3 is CASSLGGTGSSPLHF. The CDR3 DNA sequence: TGTGCCAGCAGTTTGGGAGGGACAGGGAGCTCACCCCTCCACTTT.

The chain uses TRBV5-1 and TRBJ2-7, with TRBD1 matching 10 bases. The CDR3 is 15 amino acids. V gave up 0 bases and J gave up 3 bases; unmatched junction bases: 3. From germline, CDR1 is SGHRS and CDR2 YFSETQ. The CDR3: CASSLGGTGDYEQYF. CDR3 in DNA: TGCGCCAGCAGCTTGGGGGGGACAGGGGACTACGAGCAGTACTTC.

This chain joins TRBV5-4 and TRBJ2-7; the D gene is possibly TRBD1 (6 bases). The CDR3 totals 14 residues. Germline V gene lookup returns CDR1 SGHNT and CDR2 YYREEE (reference sequence). Trimming removed 4 bases from V and 2 bases from J, with 13 bases in between. In DNA form, the CDR3 reads TGTGCCAGCAGCCCTGGCGACAGGCCCTACGAGCAGTACTTC. It specifies CASSPGDRPYEQYF.

The chain recombines TRBV5-3 with TRBJ1-6; D uncertain. TRBV5-3 is an ORF for which the function is uncertain. The CDR3 is 20 residues long. V lost 0 bases to trimming and J lost 1 base, with 20 bases between them. The CDR3 loop reads CARSLGRSRIIASYNSPLHF. CDR3 sequence (DNA): TGTGCCAGAAGCTTGGGCAGGAGTCGTATAATAGCGTCCTATAATTCACCCCTCCACTTT.

The chain has TRBV25-1 and TRBJ2-5; a weak D match, TRBD2 (5 bases). The germline gives CDR1 MGHDK, CDR2 SYGVNS. The ends were cut back, 3 bases at V and 2 bases at J, with 16 bases in the middle. The CDR3 is 16 amino acids. CDR3 in amino acids: CASSEGLGREQETQYF. CDR3 sequence (DNA): TGTGCCAGCAGTGAGGGATTAGGGAGAGAACAAGAGACCCAGTACTTC.

The chain links TRBV7-2 to TRBJ1-3; 10 bases match TRBD1. Germline assignment: CDR1 SGHTA and CDR2 FQGNSA. The CDR3 is made up of 15 amino acids. V shed 5 bases and J 3 bases; nucleotides not matched to a gene: 4. The CDR3: CASSPDRGHGNTIYF. CDR3 coding DNA: TGTGCCAGCAGCCCCGACAGGGGGCATGGAAACACCATATATTTT. Full variable domain (rest looked up from reference TRBV7-2 and TRBJ1-3): GAGVSQSPSNKVTEKGKDVELRCDPISGHTALYWYRQSLGQGLEFLIYFQGNSAPDKSGLPSDRFSAERTGGSVSTLTIQRTQQEDSAVYLCASSPDRGHGNTIYFGEGSWLTVV.

V is TRBV6-5 and J is TRBJ2-1; D is tentatively TRBD1 or TRBD2 (6 bases each). CDR1 is MNHEY, CDR2 SVGAGI, per germline. This CDR3 has 15 amino acids. Trimming cost V 0 bases and J 6 bases, with 12 bases left between them. CDR3 protein: CASSYSGGHGNEQFF. CDR3 DNA sequence: TGTGCCAGCAGTTACTCGGGGGGCCACGGCAATGAGCAGTTCTTC.

The rearrangement uses TRBV9 and TRBJ2-1; 10 positions agree with TRBD2. This CDR3 has 15 residues. The germline gives CDR1 SGDLS, CDR2 YYNGEE. V was clipped by 0 bases and J by 8 bases; unmatched bases: 5. The CDR3 DNA sequence: TGTGCCAGCAGCGTAGTTCCTAGCGGGAGAGATGAGCAGTTCTTC. Translating gives CASSVVPSGRDEQFF.

V is TRBV2 and J is TRBJ2-3, with 8 bases lining up with TRBD1. The CDR3 is made up of 17 amino acids. After removal of 0 bases from V and 1 base from J, the junction contained 6 bases not matched to a gene. CDR1 SNHLY and CDR2 FYNNEI come from the germline V gene. The CDR3, as DNA: TGTGCCAGCAGTGAAGCGCTTCGCAGGGGGCGCACAGATACGCAGTATTTT. The encoded protein is CASSEALRRGRTDTQYF.

Here the CDR3 reads CASSEPQGEETQYF. The CDR3 nucleotides read TGTGCCAGCAGTGAACCTCAGGGGGAAGAGACCCAGTACTTC. The chain couples TRBV6-1 to TRBJ2-5; 7 nucleotides line up with TRBD1. This CDR3 has 14 residues. Per germline, CDR1 MNHNS and CDR2 SASEGT. With 2 bases clipped from V and 3 bases from J, the junction kept 3 bases outside the gene matches.

The V and J genes are TRBV11-2 and TRBJ2-5, with 12 bases that match TRBD2. Trimming cost V 2 bases and J 3 bases; bases outside gene matches: 1. The germline V gene encodes CDR1 SGHAT and CDR2 FQNNGV. This CDR3 contains 15 residues. The CDR3 DNA follows: TGTGCCAGCAGCTTAAGGACTAGCGGGGAAGAGACCCAGTACTTC. Protein: CASSLRTSGEETQYF.

The chain combines TRBV7-9 with TRBJ2-5; D unclear. The CDR3 consists of 15 residues. V was cut by 0 bases and J by 1 base, with 9 bases left in between. Germline lookup yields CDR1 SEHNR and CDR2 FQNEAQ (reference sequence). CDR3 sequence: CASSLAGQVQETQYF. CDR3 sequence (DNA): TGTGCCAGCAGCTTAGCGGGCCAGGTCCAAGAGACCCAGTACTTC.

The V call is TRBV29-1, the J call TRBJ2-3; D perhaps matches TRBD1 (6 bases). CDR1 and CDR2 (germline): SQVTM, ANQGSEA. V was cut by 6 bases and J by 1 base, with 14 bases left in between. CDR3 length equals 14 residues. Here the CDR3 DNA reads TGCAGCGTCTCCTTACAGGGTGGCACAGATACGCAGTATTTT. Translating it yields CSVSLQGGTDTQYF.

V and J are TRBV21-1 and TRBJ1-5; TRBD1 is the table's D call, not checked against the DNA. TRBV21-1 is annotated as a pseudogene. The CDR3 sequence is 17 residues long. This CDR3 reads CASGGLDRDYSNQPQHF. The CDR3 DNA is TGTGCCAGCGGGGGCCTAGACAGGGATTATAGCAATCAGCCCCAGCATTTT.

The gene calls are TRBV5-6 and TRBJ1-2; 8 bases map to TRBD1. CDR1 and CDR2 (germline): SGHDT, YYEEEE. Trimming cost V 2 bases and J 5 bases; bases outside gene matches: 17. The CDR3 contains 18 residues. CDR3 loop: CASSFQGTGILAAYGYTF. CDR3 DNA: TGTGCCAGCAGCTTCCAAGGGACAGGAATCCTTGCGGCGTATGGCTACACCTTC.